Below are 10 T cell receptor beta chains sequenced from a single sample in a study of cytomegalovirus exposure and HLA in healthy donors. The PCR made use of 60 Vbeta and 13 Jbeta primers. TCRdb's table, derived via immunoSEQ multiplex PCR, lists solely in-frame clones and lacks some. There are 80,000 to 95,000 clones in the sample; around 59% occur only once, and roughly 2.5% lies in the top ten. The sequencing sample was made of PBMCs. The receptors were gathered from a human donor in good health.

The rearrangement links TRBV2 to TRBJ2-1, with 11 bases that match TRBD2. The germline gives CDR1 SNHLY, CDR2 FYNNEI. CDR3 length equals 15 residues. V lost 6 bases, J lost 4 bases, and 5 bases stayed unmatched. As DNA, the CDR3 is TGTGCCAGCAGCGTCCTAGCGGGGGGTTACAATGAGCAGTTCTTC. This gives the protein CASSVLAGGYNEQFF.

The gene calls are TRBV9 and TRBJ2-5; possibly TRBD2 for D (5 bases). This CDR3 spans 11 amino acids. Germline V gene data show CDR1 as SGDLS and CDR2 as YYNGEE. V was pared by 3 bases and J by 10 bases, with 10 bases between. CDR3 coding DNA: TGTGCCAGCAGCGGAGGGCTCCTCCAGTACTTC. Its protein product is CASSGGLLQYF.

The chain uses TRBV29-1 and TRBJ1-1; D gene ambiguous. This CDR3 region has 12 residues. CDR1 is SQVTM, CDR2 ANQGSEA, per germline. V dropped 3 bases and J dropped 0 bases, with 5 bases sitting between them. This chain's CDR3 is CSVEEVNTEAFF. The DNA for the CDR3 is TGCAGCGTTGAGGAGGTGAACACTGAAGCTTTCTTT.

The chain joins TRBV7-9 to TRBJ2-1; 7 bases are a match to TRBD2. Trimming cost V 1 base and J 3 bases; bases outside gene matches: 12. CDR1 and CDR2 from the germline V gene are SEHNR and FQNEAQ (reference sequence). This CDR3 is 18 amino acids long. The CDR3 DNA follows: TGTGCCAGCAGCTTAGGACCGACCAGCGGGGATCTCTACAATGAGCAGTTCTTC. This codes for CASSLGPTSGDLYNEQFF.

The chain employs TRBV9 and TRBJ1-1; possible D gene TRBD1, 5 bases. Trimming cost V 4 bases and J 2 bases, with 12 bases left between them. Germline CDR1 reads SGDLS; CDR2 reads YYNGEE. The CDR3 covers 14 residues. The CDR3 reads CASSLVGGNTEAFF. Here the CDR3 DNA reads TGTGCCAGCAGCCTCGTGGGGGGAAACACTGAAGCTTTCTTT.

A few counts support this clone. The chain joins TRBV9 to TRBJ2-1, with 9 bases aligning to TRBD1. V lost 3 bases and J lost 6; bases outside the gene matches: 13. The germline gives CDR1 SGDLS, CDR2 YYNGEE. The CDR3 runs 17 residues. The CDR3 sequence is CASSGGGVGQGGNEQFF. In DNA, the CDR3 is TGTGCCAGCAGCGGAGGGGGGGTGGGACAGGGAGGCAATGAGCAGTTCTTC.

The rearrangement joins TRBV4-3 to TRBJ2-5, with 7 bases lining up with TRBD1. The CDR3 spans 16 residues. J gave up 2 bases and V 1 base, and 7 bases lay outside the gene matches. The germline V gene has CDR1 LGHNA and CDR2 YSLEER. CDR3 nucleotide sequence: TGCGCCAGCAGCCAAGGAAAGGGGGCGCGTCAAGAGACCCAGTACTTC. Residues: CASSQGKGARQETQYF.

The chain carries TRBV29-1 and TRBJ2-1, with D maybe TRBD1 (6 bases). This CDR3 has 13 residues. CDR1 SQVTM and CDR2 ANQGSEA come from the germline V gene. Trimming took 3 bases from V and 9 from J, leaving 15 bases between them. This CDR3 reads CSVEFWTEGEQFF. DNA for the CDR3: TGCAGCGTTGAGTTTTGGACAGAGGGTGAGCAGTTCTTC.

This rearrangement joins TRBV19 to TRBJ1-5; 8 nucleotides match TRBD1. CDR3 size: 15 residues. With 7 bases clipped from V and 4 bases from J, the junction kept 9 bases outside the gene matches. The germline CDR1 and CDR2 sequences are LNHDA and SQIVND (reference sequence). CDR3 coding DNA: TGTGCCAGTAACACACAGGGGGGGAGAAATCAGCCCCAGCATTTT. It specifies CASNTQGGRNQPQHF.

CDR3 residues: CASSQLTSAAYNEQFF. The CDR3 DNA is TGTGCCAGCAGCCAACTTACTAGCGCTGCCTACAATGAGCAGTTCTTC. The chain links TRBV14 to TRBJ2-1; TRBD2 matches 7 bases. Per germline, CDR1 SGHDN and CDR2 FVKESK. The CDR3 totals 16 residues. J lost 2 bases, V lost 2 bases, and 6 bases had no gene match.